Listed here are 32 T cell receptor beta chains from one sample, sequenced in a study of blood T cell repertoires in COVID-19. The protocol was immunoSEQ multiplex PCR, while the TCRdb copy is restricted to in-frame clones and leaves out a portion. The table includes about 220,000 clones, approximately 82% detected once. Material for sequencing was peripheral blood. The source is a woman of 80 years or more with acute or convalescent COVID-19.

This clone appeared once. The chain carries TRBV5-1 and TRBJ1-1; possibly TRBD1 for D (5 bases). CDR3 size: 13 residues. CDR1 is SGHRS and CDR2 is YFSETQ in the germline V gene. The V end was cut by 4 bases, the J end by 1 base, with 8 bases between. CDR3 loop: CASSQTANTEAFF. The DNA of the CDR3 is TGCGCCAGCAGCCAGACAGCGAACACTGAAGCTTTCTTT.

V usage is TRBV5-4 and J usage is TRBJ2-7, with 8 nucleotides matching TRBD2. CDR1 SGHNT and CDR2 YYREEE come from the germline V gene (reference sequence). The CDR3 contains 14 residues. V lost 1 base and J lost 2; bases outside the gene matches: 2. The CDR3 here is CASSLRAGAYEQYF. In DNA form, the CDR3 reads TGTGCCAGCAGCTTGAGAGCGGGGGCCTACGAGCAGTACTTC.

The chain employs TRBV27 and TRBJ1-2; 7 nucleotides line up with TRBD1. The J segment lost 4 bases and the V segment lost 6 bases, leaving 8 bases of the junction unmatched. Germline V gene lookup returns CDR1 MNHEY and CDR2 SMNVEV (reference sequence). The CDR3 loop spans 14 amino acids. The CDR3 is CASRPPGQSYGYTF. The CDR3, as DNA: TGTGCCAGCAGGCCTCCGGGACAGAGCTATGGCTACACCTTC.

A single count supports this clone. The chain has TRBV12-3 or TRBV12-4 and TRBJ2-5, with a weak D call TRBD2 (5 bases). This CDR3 is 13 amino acids long. The V and J ends lost 3 bases and 5 bases respectively, with 10 bases between them. CDR3 bases: TGTGCCAGCAGTTTCGGCGGGCTGGAGACCCAGTACTTC. Encoded protein: CASSFGGLETQYF.

The CDR3 DNA sequence: TGTGCCAGTAGTATTCCAAGCCAGCCCCAGCATTTT. It encodes CASSIPSQPQHF. V and J are TRBV19 and TRBJ1-5; D unclear. The CDR3 spans 12 residues. Per germline, CDR1 LNHDA and CDR2 SQIVND (reference sequence). The V gene lost 3 bases and the J gene lost 7 bases, with 7 bases spanning the gap. Filled out from reference TRBV19 and TRBJ1-5, the complete variable domain reads DGGITQSPKYLFRKEGQNVTLSCEQNLNHDAMYWYRQDPGQGLRLIYYSQIVNDFQKGDIAEGYSVSREKKESFPLTVTSAQKNPTAFYLCASSIPSQPQHFGDGTRLSIL.

This clone was recorded only once. The chain is built from TRBV5-1 and TRBJ1-2, with D possibly TRBD1 on 6 matching bases. CDR3 length: 15 amino acids. V was pared by 0 bases and J by 0 bases, with 9 bases between. Germline lookup yields CDR1 SGHRS and CDR2 YFSETQ. The CDR3 loop reads CASSLAQGTNYGYTF. Written as DNA, the CDR3 is TGCGCCAGCAGCTTGGCACAGGGCACTAACTATGGCTACACCTTC.

This sequence joins TRBV7-6 and TRBJ1-1; 7 bases are a match to TRBD1. Germline V gene data show CDR1 as SGHVS and CDR2 as FNYEAQ. J was trimmed by 5 bases and V by 2 bases; bases with no gene match: 11. This CDR3 is 16 amino acids long. CDR3 DNA: TGTGCCAGCAGCTTAAATCCGTACAGGGGTAAGACTGAAGCTTTCTTT. Amino acids: CASSLNPYRGKTEAFF. Full variable domain (missing parts from reference TRBV7-6 and TRBJ1-1): GAGVSQSPRYKVTKRGQDVALRCDPISGHVSLYWYRQALGQGPEFLTYFNYEAQQDKSGLPNDRFSAERPEGSISTLTIQRTEQRDSAMYRCASSLNPYRGKTEAFFGQGTRLTVV.

This chain links TRBV30 with TRBJ2-3; TRBD2 agrees at 12 bases. The CDR3 runs 15 residues. The germline V gene has CDR1 GTSNPN and CDR2 SVGIG (reference sequence). J gave up 8 bases and V 2 bases, and 8 bases lay outside the gene matches. The CDR3 DNA reads as TGTGCCTGGAGTATAGGACTAGCGGGGCCGGGTACGCAGTATTTT. Protein sequence: CAWSIGLAGPGTQYF.

The chain recombines TRBV25-1 with TRBJ1-6, with 8 bases lining up with TRBD1. V shed 8 bases and J 8 bases; nucleotides not matched to a gene: 11. The CDR3 consists of 15 residues. Germline V CDR1 and CDR2: MGHDK, SYGVNS. The CDR3 spells CASRRTGLSDSPLHF. The CDR3 bases are TGTGCCAGCCGCAGGACAGGGTTATCGGATTCACCCCTCCACTTT.

CDR3 sequence (DNA): TGTGCCACCAGTGACTGTCCGGGACAGCGTACCTTCTCTGGAAACACCATATATTTT. Translated, it gives CATSDCPGQRTFSGNTIYF. This rearrangement joins TRBV24-1 to TRBJ1-3, with 7 bases aligning to TRBD1. Germline-derived CDR1 and CDR2 are KGHDR and SFDVKD. The CDR3 extends over 19 amino acids. V trimming: 4 bases; J trimming: 0 bases; junction bases outside the gene matches: 14.

This clone was found a few times. The chain combines TRBV29-1 with TRBJ1-1; perhaps TRBD1 as D (6 bases). Germline CDR1 and CDR2: SQVTM and ANQGSEA. Trimming removed 5 bases at V and 3 bases at J, with 16 bases between. The CDR3 runs to 14 residues. The CDR3 DNA follows: TGCAGCGTTACGAGGGACACCGGGGACACTGAAGCTTTCTTT. It encodes CSVTRDTGDTEAFF.

This chain links TRBV6-1 with TRBJ2-5; D might be TRBD1 (5 bases). Trimming removed 1 base from V and 5 bases from J, with 11 bases in between. Germline V CDR1 and CDR2: MNHNS, SASEGT. The CDR3 is 14 amino acids. The CDR3 nucleotides are TGTGCCAGCAGTGAAGGCAGGGTCTATGAGACCCAGTACTTC. As protein: CASSEGRVYETQYF.

The rearrangement uses TRBV14 and TRBJ1-2; tentative D call: TRBD1 (6 bases). V lost 5 bases to trimming and J lost 2 bases, with 9 bases between them. The CDR3 totals 13 residues. Germline lookup yields CDR1 SGHDN and CDR2 FVKESK. The CDR3 region is CASSWTVNYGYTF. The CDR3 DNA reads TGTGCCAGCAGCTGGACAGTAAACTATGGCTACACCTTC.

The rearrangement uses TRBV9 and TRBJ2-2, with 10 bases matching TRBD2. Germline V gene lookup returns CDR1 SGDLS and CDR2 YYNGEE. CDR3 length equals 16 residues. J was trimmed by 1 base and V by 4 bases; bases with no gene match: 4. CDR3 DNA: TGTGCCAGCAGCCTTGCTAGCGGGGGGAACACCGGGGAGCTGTTTTTT. Its translation is CASSLASGGNTGELFF.

The V gene is TRBV2, the J gene TRBJ2-7; 8 nucleotides align to TRBD1. The ends lost 10 bases at V and 1 base at J; junction bases unmatched: 6. CDR1 is SNHLY and CDR2 is FYNNEI in the germline V gene. This CDR3 is built from 13 residues. CDR3 nucleotide sequence: TGTGCCATTCAACAGGGGGAATCCTACGAGCAGTACTTC. Translated: CAIQQGESYEQYF.

The V and J genes are TRBV19 and TRBJ1-1, with a weak D call TRBD1 (6 bases). Trimming stripped 2 bases from V and 7 bases from J, with 11 bases between. The CDR3 has 13 residues. Germline CDR1 and CDR2: LNHDA and SQIVND (reference sequence). For the CDR3, the DNA is TGTGCCAGTAGTATATATTTGGACAGTGAAGCTTTCTTT. This translates into CASSIYLDSEAFF.

The chain has TRBV29-1 and TRBJ1-2; 8 bases map to TRBD1. V gave up 6 bases and J gave up 7 bases; unmatched junction bases: 7. This CDR3 region has 12 residues. Germline-derived CDR1 and CDR2 are SQVTM and ANQGSEA. DNA of the CDR3: TGCAGCGTCGACACAGGGGGAGGTGGCTACACCTTC. It yields the protein CSVDTGGGGYTF. The entire variable domain, with the rest obtained from reference TRBV29-1 and TRBJ1-2, is as follows: SAVISQKPSRDICQRGTSLTIQCQVDSQVTMMFWYRQQPGQSLTLIATANQGSEATYESGFVIDKFPISRPNLTFSTLTVSNMSPEDSSIYLCSVDTGGGGYTFGSGTRLTVV.

This sequence joins TRBV5-1 and TRBJ1-1; D gene uncertain. Trimming removed 3 bases from V and 6 bases from J, with 12 bases in between. Germline loops: CDR1 SGHRS, CDR2 YFSETQ. The CDR3 extends over 13 amino acids. The DNA of the CDR3 is TGCGCCAGCAGCTCAGGCCTGACCGCTGAAGCTTTCTTT. This encodes CASSSGLTAEAFF.

This clone was observed a single time. This chain links TRBV5-1 with TRBJ1-6; 7 bases match TRBD1. After removal of 0 bases from V and 8 bases from J, the junction contained 20 bases not matched to a gene. CDR3 length equals 20 residues. Germline V gene data show CDR1 as SGHRS and CDR2 as YFSETQ. Here the CDR3 reads CASSLGVGSLRGTIYSPLHF. CDR3 coding DNA: TGCGCCAGCAGCTTGGGTGTCGGTTCCCTCAGGGGGACAATATATTCACCCCTCCACTTT.

The chain carries TRBV28 and TRBJ1-5; possibly TRBD1 for D (5 bases). This CDR3 has 16 amino acids. From germline, CDR1 is MDHEN and CDR2 SYDVKM. Trimming took off 2 bases at V and 4 bases at J, with 15 bases between the two ends. The CDR3 protein is CASSLAGGTPNQPQHF. The CDR3 DNA follows: TGTGCCAGCAGTTTAGCGGGGGGGACCCCTAATCAGCCCCAGCATTTT.

The chain joins TRBV24-1 to TRBJ1-2; D uncertain. V lost 3 bases and J lost 8, with 15 bases in between. The CDR3 loop spans 14 amino acids. The germline gives CDR1 KGHDR, CDR2 SFDVKD. In DNA, the CDR3 is TGTGCCACCAGTGATCCTCCCGGGATGGGGGGCTACACCTTC. Translation gives CATSDPPGMGGYTF.

CDR3 region: CASSANRGGAYNEQFF. The CDR3 DNA reads TGTGCCAGCAGTGCGAACCGGGGTGGGGCCTACAATGAGCAGTTCTTC. The chain has TRBV6-4 and TRBJ2-1; a possible D gene is TRBD2 (5 bases). Germline V gene sequence: CDR1 MRHNA, CDR2 SNTAGT. This CDR3 is built from 16 residues. Deletions cut 4 bases from V and 2 bases from J, with 15 bases between.

The chain links TRBV27 to TRBJ2-3, with a weak D call TRBD1 (6 bases). CDR1 MNHEY and CDR2 SMNVEV come from the germline V gene (reference sequence). This CDR3 has 14 residues. Trimming took 2 bases from V and 3 from J, leaving 9 bases between them. The chain's CDR3 is CASSLQRGTDTQYF. The CDR3 bases are TGTGCCAGCAGTTTACAGAGGGGGACAGATACGCAGTATTTT.

The genes are TRBV3-1 (or the pseudogene TRBV3-2) and TRBJ2-4; 7 positions match TRBD2. CDR3 length: 16 amino acids. After removal of 1 base from V and 2 bases from J, the junction contained 5 bases not matched to a gene. In germline, CDR1 is LGHDT, CDR2 YNNKEL (reference sequence). Here the CDR3 DNA reads TGTGCCAGCAGCCAAGGGGAGGGGCGTCCCAAAAACATTCAGTACTTC. Its protein product is CASSQGEGRPKNIQYF.

This clone has more than one count but fewer than ten. The genes are TRBV2 and TRBJ1-6, with D possibly being TRBD1 (5 bases). Germline lookup yields CDR1 SNHLY and CDR2 FYNNEI. CDR3 length: 13 amino acids. V was trimmed by 2 bases and J by 10 bases, leaving 9 bases between them. In DNA, the CDR3 is TGTGCCAGCAGTGAACAGGGCGTATCACCCCTCCACTTT. This sequence encodes CASSEQGVSPLHF.

In this sample, this clone turned up a few times. The chain uses TRBV2 and TRBJ1-5; 12 nucleotides line up with TRBD1. This CDR3 is 17 amino acids long. Germline V gene sequence: CDR1 SNHLY, CDR2 FYNNEI. Unmatched junction bases numbered 11, after V lost 5 bases and J lost 6 bases. For the CDR3, the DNA is TGTGCCAGCAGTCTGGGGGACAGGGGGCGTTACGGTCAGCCCCAGCATTTT. Translated: CASSLGDRGRYGQPQHF. Looking up the rest from reference TRBV2 and TRBJ1-5 gives the full variable domain: EPEVTQTPSHQVTQMGQEVILRCVPISNHLYFYWYRQILGQKVEFLVSFYNNEISEKSEIFDDQFSVERPDGSNFTLKIRSTKLEDSAMYFCASSLGDRGRYGQPQHFGDGTRLSIL.

The chain is built from TRBV12-5 and TRBJ1-6; a weak D match, TRBD1 (6 bases). V was pared by 3 bases and J by 7 bases, with 28 bases between. This CDR3 is 20 amino acids long. Germline V gene data show CDR1 as LGHNT and CDR2 as FRNRAP. DNA of the CDR3: TGTGCTAGTGGTTTTAAGGGATGGGCGGGGGGCGCGGAGGGGAATTCACCCCTCCACTTT. This codes for CASGFKGWAGGAEGNSPLHF.

The chain is built from TRBV3-1 (or the pseudogene TRBV3-2) and TRBJ1-2; D perhaps matches TRBD1 (6 bases). With 4 bases removed from V and 5 bases from J, the gap between germline ends came to 17 bases. Germline V gene sequence: CDR1 LGHDT, CDR2 YNNKEL (reference sequence). This CDR3 has 15 residues. The CDR3 coding sequence is TGTGCCAGCAGCCTGTCCCAGGGGCAGGCTTATGGCTACACCTTC. Translated, it gives CASSLSQGQAYGYTF.

The chain is built from TRBV5-5 and TRBJ2-3, with no clear D. With 4 bases removed from V and 0 bases from J, the gap between germline ends came to 15 bases. Germline V gene sequence: CDR1 SGHKS, CDR2 YYEKEE (reference sequence). The CDR3 loop spans 16 amino acids. In nucleotides, the CDR3 is TGTGCCAGCAGCCCCTTTCGCGGCTCTAGCACAGATACGCAGTATTTT. Its translation is CASSPFRGSSTDTQYF.

The gene calls are TRBV28 and TRBJ1-2; D call uncertain. The length of the CDR3 is 11 residues. Trimming pared 6 bases from V and 4 bases from J, leaving 6 bases between. CDR1 is MDHEN and CDR2 is SYDVKM in the germline V gene. The CDR3 DNA is TGTGCCAGCAGCAAATTCTATGGCTACACCTTC. The encoded protein is CASSKFYGYTF.

The chain couples TRBV25-1 to TRBJ1-2; D is perhaps TRBD1 (6 bases). Germline lookup yields CDR1 MGHDK and CDR2 SYGVNS. This CDR3 has 16 residues. Trimming cost V 3 bases and J 5 bases, with 19 bases left between them. The CDR3 nucleotides read TGTGCCAGCAGTGAGGACGGCAGGGGAGGGGGTTATGGCTACACCTTC. Its protein product is CASSEDGRGGGYGYTF.

This chain joins TRBV19 and TRBJ2-1; 7 bases match TRBD1. Germline lookup yields CDR1 LNHDA and CDR2 SQIVND (reference sequence). V lost 4 bases, J lost 9 bases, and 15 bases stayed unmatched. CDR3 length: 16 residues. The DNA for the CDR3 is TGTGCCAGTAGTAGCCCACGGACAGGTTACCAAGGTGAGCAGTTCTTC. This gives the protein CASSSPRTGYQGEQFF.